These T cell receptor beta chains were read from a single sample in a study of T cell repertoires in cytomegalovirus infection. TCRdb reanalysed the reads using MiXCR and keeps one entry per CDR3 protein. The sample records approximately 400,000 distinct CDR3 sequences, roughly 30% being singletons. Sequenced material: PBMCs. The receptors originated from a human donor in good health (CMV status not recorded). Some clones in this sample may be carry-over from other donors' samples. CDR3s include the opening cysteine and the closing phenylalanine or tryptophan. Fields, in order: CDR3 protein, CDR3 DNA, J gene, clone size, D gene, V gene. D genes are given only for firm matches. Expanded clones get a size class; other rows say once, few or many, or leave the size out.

CDR3 protein: CASSRQSGGGYEQYF
CDR3 DNA: TGTGCCAGCAGCCGTCAGTCCGGGGGGGGCTACGAGCAGTACTTC
J gene: TRBJ2-7
clone size: -
D gene: TRBD2
V gene: TRBV7-3

CDR3 protein: CASSLDRSYEQYF
CDR3 DNA: TGTGCCAGCAGCTTAGACAGATCCTACGAGCAGTACTTC
J gene: TRBJ2-7
clone size: many
D gene: -
V gene: TRBV7-2

CDR3 protein: CASSLEMTGELFF
CDR3 DNA: TGTGCCAGCAGCCTAGAGATGACCGGGGAGCTGTTTTTT
J gene: TRBJ2-2
clone size: -
D gene: -
V gene: TRBV5-4

CDR3 protein: CASSERGGRFYGYTF
CDR3 DNA: TGTGCCAGCAGTGAACGGGGCGGGAGGTTCTATGGCTACACCTTC
J gene: TRBJ1-2
clone size: -
D gene: -
V gene: TRBV6-1

CDR3 protein: CASSQIAQGITDTQYF
CDR3 DNA: TGTGCCAGCAGCCAAATCGCACAGGGAATTACAGATACGCAGTATTTT
J gene: TRBJ2-3
clone size: few
D gene: -
V gene: TRBV14

CDR3 protein: CASRSNSGNTIYF
CDR3 DNA: TGTGCCAGCAGATCCAACTCTGGAAACACCATATATTTT
J gene: TRBJ1-3
clone size: few
D gene: -
V gene: TRBV5-4

CDR3 protein: CASGLTPTGGLTETQYF
CDR3 DNA: TGTGCTAGTGGTTTGACTCCGACAGGGGGCTTGACGGAGACCCAGTACTTC
J gene: TRBJ2-5
clone size: few
D gene: TRBD1
V gene: TRBV12-5

CDR3 protein: CASSPEETGNEQFF
CDR3 DNA: TGTGCCAGCAGTCCCGAAGAGACAGGTAATGAGCAGTTCTTC
J gene: TRBJ2-1
clone size: few
D gene: -
V gene: TRBV7-2

CDR3 protein: CASSHSSGGPYYFSGANVLTF
CDR3 DNA: TGCGCCAGCAGCCATTCTAGCGGGGGGCCTTACTATTTCTCTGGGGCCAACGTCCTGACTTTC
J gene: TRBJ2-6
clone size: -
D gene: TRBD2
V gene: TRBV4-3

CDR3 protein: CASIPRRGRLPDNEQFF
CDR3 DNA: TGTGCCAGCATCCCTCGCAGGGGGCGACTCCCTGACAATGAGCAGTTCTTC
J gene: TRBJ2-1
clone size: -
D gene: TRBD1
V gene: TRBV5-6

CDR3 protein: CASSLPPRVETQYF
CDR3 DNA: TGTGCCAGCAGCTTACCCCCCAGGGTTGAGACCCAGTACTTC
J gene: TRBJ2-5
clone size: many
D gene: -
V gene: TRBV7-2

CDR3 protein: CALGTDKYYYGYTF
CDR3 DNA: TGTGCCTTGGGGACCGACAAGTATTACTATGGCTACACCTTC
J gene: TRBJ1-2
clone size: few
D gene: -
V gene: TRBV30

CDR3 protein: CATSDRQSPPDRQYF
CDR3 DNA: TGTGCCACCAGTGATCGACAGTCCCCTCCGGATCGGCAGTACTTC
J gene: TRBJ2-7
clone size: few
D gene: -
V gene: TRBV24-1

CDR3 protein: CASSTERGIALHF
CDR3 DNA: TGTGCCAGCAGCACTGAGAGGGGGATCGCCCTCCACTTT
J gene: TRBJ1-6
clone size: many
D gene: -
V gene: TRBV6-1

CDR3 protein: CASSSLTGNNQPQHF
CDR3 DNA: TGTGCCAGCAGCTCCCTGACAGGGAACAATCAGCCCCAGCATTTT
J gene: TRBJ1-5
clone size: many
D gene: TRBD1
V gene: TRBV7-8

CDR3 protein: CASSSDSSGANVLTF
CDR3 DNA: TGTGCCAGCAGTTCCGACAGCTCTGGGGCCAACGTCCTGACTTTC
J gene: TRBJ2-6
clone size: many
D gene: -
V gene: TRBV12-3/TRBV12-4

CDR3 protein: CASSLAGIQQGYTF
CDR3 DNA: TGTGCCAGCAGCTTAGCCGGAATCCAACAAGGCTACACCTTC
J gene: TRBJ1-2
clone size: many
D gene: -
V gene: TRBV7-2

CDR3 protein: CASSFSGTPTDTQYF
CDR3 DNA: TGTGCCAGCAGCTTCAGCGGGACCCCTACAGATACGCAGTATTTT
J gene: TRBJ2-3
clone size: -
D gene: TRBD2
V gene: TRBV7-9

CDR3 protein: CASSFSGIAGEKLFF
CDR3 DNA: TGTGCCAGCAGTTTTTCGGGGATAGCGGGTGAAAAACTGTTTTTT
J gene: TRBJ1-4
clone size: -
D gene: -
V gene: TRBV12-3/TRBV12-4

CDR3 protein: CASSLATGWNSPLHF
CDR3 DNA: TGTGCCAGCAGCTTAGCCACAGGATGGAATTCACCCCTCCACTTT
J gene: TRBJ1-6
clone size: many
D gene: -
V gene: TRBV7-8

CDR3 protein: CASSPGTAANEKLFF
CDR3 DNA: TGCGCCAGCAGCCCCGGGACAGCTGCTAATGAAAAACTGTTTTTT
J gene: TRBJ1-4
clone size: -
D gene: TRBD1
V gene: TRBV5-1

CDR3 protein: CSARQAGGNTIYF
CDR3 DNA: TGCAGTGCTAGACAGGCAGGAGGAAACACCATATATTTT
J gene: TRBJ1-3
clone size: few
D gene: -
V gene: TRBV20-1

CDR3 protein: CASSGRSIRDSGANVLTF
CDR3 DNA: TGTGCCAGCAGCGGACGATCGATCCGAGACTCTGGGGCCAACGTCCTGACTTTC
J gene: TRBJ2-6
clone size: -
D gene: -
V gene: TRBV3-1

CDR3 protein: CASSLARRDYGYTF
CDR3 DNA: TGTGCCAGCAGCTTAGCGCGCAGGGACTATGGCTACACCTTC
J gene: TRBJ1-2
clone size: many
D gene: -
V gene: TRBV7-8

CDR3 protein: CASSRDRPSTYEQYF
CDR3 DNA: TGTGCCAGCAGCCGTGACAGACCTTCAACCTACGAGCAGTACTTC
J gene: TRBJ2-7
clone size: -
D gene: -
V gene: TRBV11-2

CDR3 protein: CASSIGPVRYGYTF
CDR3 DNA: TGTGCCAGCAGTATTGGACCCGTGCGCTATGGCTACACCTTC
J gene: TRBJ1-2
clone size: many
D gene: -
V gene: TRBV12-3/TRBV12-4

CDR3 protein: CASRPSGSIYGYTF
CDR3 DNA: TGTGCCAGCAGACCTTCGGGTAGCATCTATGGCTACACCTTC
J gene: TRBJ1-2
clone size: -
D gene: -
V gene: TRBV6-5

CDR3 protein: CASSLGGGGPEAFF
CDR3 DNA: TGTGCCAGCAGCTTGGGCGGGGGGGGACCTGAAGCTTTCTTT
J gene: TRBJ1-1
clone size: -
D gene: -
V gene: TRBV7-6

CDR3 protein: CATSDYGTSNSIGNEQFF
CDR3 DNA: TGTGCCACCAGTGACTATGGGACCTCCAATTCAATTGGCAATGAGCAGTTCTTC
J gene: TRBJ2-1
clone size: once
D gene: -
V gene: TRBV24-1

CDR3 protein: CASSEGGYEQFF
CDR3 DNA: TGTGCCAGCAGTGAAGGTGGATATGAGCAGTTCTTC
J gene: TRBJ2-1
clone size: few
D gene: -
V gene: TRBV2

CDR3 protein: CASSQPSGGSPYEQYF
CDR3 DNA: TGTGCCAGCAGCCAACCTAGCGGGGGGTCCCCCTACGAGCAGTACTTC
J gene: TRBJ2-7
clone size: once
D gene: TRBD2
V gene: TRBV11-2

CDR3 protein: CATGQGISYEQYF
CDR3 DNA: TGTGCCACCGGACAGGGGATTTCCTACGAGCAGTACTTC
J gene: TRBJ2-7
clone size: few
D gene: TRBD1
V gene: TRBV27

CDR3 protein: CASSYSMSTVWGRYGYTF
CDR3 DNA: TGTGCCAGCAGTTACTCGATGTCGACGGTCTGGGGCCGTTATGGCTACACCTTC
J gene: TRBJ1-2
clone size: few
D gene: -
V gene: TRBV6-2/TRBV6-3

CDR3 protein: CASSDSGTANTEAFF
CDR3 DNA: TGCGCCAGCAGTGATTCCGGGACAGCCAACACTGAAGCTTTCTTT
J gene: TRBJ1-1
clone size: few
D gene: TRBD1
V gene: TRBV10-1

CDR3 protein: CASSFGAGGNNEQFF
CDR3 DNA: TGTGCCAGCAGCTTTGGAGCGGGGGGGAACAATGAGCAGTTCTTC
J gene: TRBJ2-1
clone size: many
D gene: TRBD2
V gene: TRBV7-2

CDR3 protein: CASSLMGSATNEKLFF
CDR3 DNA: TGTGCCAGCAGCTTGATGGGATCTGCAACTAATGAAAAACTGTTTTTT
J gene: TRBJ1-4
clone size: -
D gene: -
V gene: TRBV5-6

CDR3 protein: CDSSSGGSYEQYF
CDR3 DNA: TGTGACAGCAGCTCAGGGGGCTCCTACGAGCAGTACTTC
J gene: TRBJ2-7
clone size: -
D gene: TRBD1
V gene: TRBV7-9

CDR3 protein: CSARDPSRSTDTQYF
CDR3 DNA: TGCAGTGCTAGAGATCCGAGCCGCAGCACAGATACGCAGTATTTT
J gene: TRBJ2-3
clone size: few
D gene: -
V gene: TRBV20-1

CDR3 protein: CAITRTVGQPQHF
CDR3 DNA: TGTGCCATCACGAGGACAGTTGGACAGCCCCAGCATTTT
J gene: TRBJ1-5
clone size: many
D gene: -
V gene: TRBV10-3

CDR3 protein: CASSYSGPAYDYTF
CDR3 DNA: TGTGCCAGCAGTTACTCGGGTCCGGCGTATGACTACACCTTC
J gene: TRBJ1-2
clone size: many
D gene: -
V gene: TRBV6-2/TRBV6-3

CDR3 protein: CASSSDRARGNEQFF
CDR3 DNA: TGTGCCAGCAGCTCTGACAGGGCCCGTGGGAATGAGCAGTTCTTC
J gene: TRBJ2-1
clone size: few
D gene: TRBD1
V gene: TRBV7-6